This is a list of T cell receptor beta chains from one sample in a study of blood T cell repertoires in COVID-19. TCRdb's table, derived via immunoSEQ multiplex PCR, lists solely in-frame clones and lacks some. The table has roughly 130,000 clones, 84% seen once. Sequenced input: PBMCs or T cells enriched from blood (not recorded which). These receptor sequences come from a man aged 40-49 years with acute COVID-19. Each CDR3 is given with its conserved first and last residue. The D gene is left open where the match is weak. Where a row states a size, it is once, few, many or the class of an expanded clone; other rows omit it.

j_gene	d_gene	v_gene	abundance	CDR3aa	CDR3nt
TRBJ1-1	.	TRBV2	few	CASRHRNTEAFF	TGTGCCAGCAGGCACAGGAACACTGAAGCTTTCTTT
TRBJ2-2	TRBD2	TRBV6-5	.	CASSSGLAATTGELFF	TGTGCCAGCAGTTCGGGACTAGCGGCAACCACCGGGGAGCTGTTTTTT
TRBJ2-1	.	TRBV19	.	CASRQASSYNEQFF	TGTGCCAGTCGACAGGCCAGCTCCTACAATGAGCAGTTCTTC
TRBJ1-2	TRBD1	TRBV14	.	CASSQRGHNYGYTF	TGTGCCAGCAGCCAGAGGGGGCACAACTATGGCTACACCTTC
TRBJ2-7	.	TRBV12-3/TRBV12-4	.	CASSRVSYEQYF	TGTGCCAGCAGCCGAGTCTCCTACGAGCAGTACTTC
TRBJ2-1	TRBD2	TRBV7-2	.	CASSLGGTEKQFF	TGTGCCAGCAGCTTGGGAGGGACTGAGAAGCAGTTCTTC
TRBJ2-7	.	TRBV28	.	CASSLNKWRGYYEQYF	TGTGCCAGCAGTTTAAATAAATGGCGGGGATACTACGAGCAGTACTTC
TRBJ1-6	.	TRBV11-2	.	CASSPAGTSGTPLHF	TGTGCCAGCAGCCCAGCCGGTACCTCGGGGACACCCCTCCACTTT
TRBJ1-4	TRBD1	TRBV13	.	CASSGTVPYSREKLFF	TGTGCCAGCAGCGGGACAGTGCCCTATTCTCGGGAAAAACTGTTTTTT
TRBJ1-1	.	TRBV7-9	.	CASSFAGRGDEAFF	TGTGCCAGCAGCTTCGCGGGACGTGGAGATGAAGCTTTCTTT
TRBJ2-6	.	TRBV5-1	.	CASSPGPGANVLTF	TGCGCCAGCAGCCCAGGGCCTGGGGCCAACGTCCTGACTTTC
TRBJ2-1	TRBD2	TRBV29-1	.	CSGGGGYNEQFF	TGCAGCGGAGGCGGGGGATACAATGAGCAGTTCTTC
TRBJ2-1	TRBD1	TRBV18	.	CASSPRLGQDYNEQFF	TGTGCCAGCTCACCAAGGCTGGGACAGGACTACAATGAGCAGTTCTTC
TRBJ1-1	.	TRBV7-2	few	CASSFRQVTEAFF	TGTGCCAGCAGCTTCCGACAGGTTACTGAAGCTTTCTTT
TRBJ2-7	TRBD1	TRBV28	.	CASSHLRDRGYEQYF	TGTGCCAGCAGTCATCTCCGGGACAGGGGCTACGAGCAGTACTTC
TRBJ1-1	TRBD1	TRBV9	.	CASTTGTGGRGLLAFF	TGTGCCAGCACCACCGGGACAGGGGGGCGAGGGCTTTTAGCTTTCTTT
TRBJ1-6	.	TRBV28	.	CATSNGPSYNSPLHF	TGTGCCACAAGCAACGGTCCCTCCTATAATTCACCCCTCCACTTT
TRBJ2-7	.	TRBV24-1	.	CATSDLQGSEQYF	TGTGCCACCAGTGATTTGCAGGGTAGCGAGCAGTACTTC
TRBJ2-5	.	TRBV27	.	CASSLSVAGVQETQYF	TGTGCCAGCAGTTTATCCGTAGCAGGGGTTCAAGAGACCCAGTACTTC
TRBJ2-1	TRBD2	TRBV28	.	CASSLLAGGPYEQFF	TGTGCCAGCAGTTTACTAGCGGGAGGGCCATATGAGCAGTTCTTC
TRBJ2-6	.	TRBV28	.	CASSLTGLSGANVLTF	TGTGCCAGCAGTTTAACAGGGCTCTCTGGGGCCAACGTCCTGACTTTC
TRBJ1-6	TRBD1	TRBV4-3	few	CASSQDRDRYSPLHF	TGCGCCAGCAGCCAAGACCGGGACAGGTATTCACCCCTCCACTTT
TRBJ1-6	.	TRBV19	.	CASSIDNFGQFKNSPLHF	TGTGCCAGTAGTATAGATAATTTCGGACAATTCAAGAATTCACCCCTCCACTTT
TRBJ2-1	.	TRBV5-1	.	CASSQAWGVLNNEQFF	TGCGCCAGCAGCCAGGCGTGGGGGGTGTTGAACAATGAGCAGTTCTTC
TRBJ1-4	TRBD1	TRBV27	.	CASSQLPTGGGEKLFF	TGTGCCAGCAGTCAACTCCCGACAGGGGGCGGGGAAAAACTGTTTTTT
TRBJ2-5	TRBD2	TRBV20-1	.	CSASTRDYGYF	TGCAGTGCTAGCACCCGGGACTACGGTTACTTC
TRBJ1-2	.	TRBV6-5	.	CASSYSSVNYGYTF	TGTGCCAGCAGTTACTCGTCAGTGAACTATGGCTACACCTTC
TRBJ2-1	.	TRBV4-3	.	CASSQPAAFGGNEQFF	TGCGCCAGCAGCCAGCCGGCAGCCTTTGGAGGCAATGAGCAGTTCTTC
TRBJ1-1	TRBD1	TRBV5-1	.	CASSLEGLSQGGEAFF	TGCGCCAGCAGCTTGGAGGGATTAAGCCAGGGGGGCGAAGCTTTCTTT
TRBJ1-5	TRBD1	TRBV7-6	.	CASSSGGSNQPQHF	TGTGCCAGCAGTTCAGGGGGTAGCAATCAGCCCCAGCATTTT
TRBJ2-1	TRBD1	TRBV4-3	.	CASSHADRANEQFF	TGCGCCAGCAGCCATGCGGACAGGGCAAATGAGCAGTTCTTC
TRBJ2-7	.	TRBV6-2/TRBV6-3	.	CASSPGTHRQYF	TGTGCCAGCAGCCCCGGGACACACCGGCAGTACTTC
TRBJ1-2	.	TRBV5-4	few	CASSLKGGGQGIYGYTF	TGTGCCAGCAGCCTGAAGGGAGGCGGACAAGGGATTTATGGCTACACCTTC
TRBJ2-1	TRBD1	TRBV7-9	.	CAGGQGPYNEQFF	TGTGCCGGCGGACAGGGTCCCTACAATGAGCAGTTCTTC
TRBJ2-7	TRBD2	TRBV7-2	.	CASSFAGTSGGEQYF	TGTGCCAGCAGCTTTGCAGGGACTAGCGGGGGGGAGCAGTACTTC
TRBJ1-2	.	TRBV4-2	.	CASSQANSGNYGYTF	TGTGCCAGCAGCCAAGCAAATTCGGGGAACTATGGCTACACCTTC
TRBJ1-2	.	TRBV4-3	.	CASSQGSRGRDGYTF	TGCGCCAGCAGCCAAGGTAGCAGGGGAAGGGATGGCTACACCTTC
TRBJ1-1	.	TRBV12-3/TRBV12-4	.	CASSFSSNTEAFF	TGTGCCAGCAGTTTTTCCTCGAACACTGAAGCTTTCTTT
TRBJ1-4	TRBD1	TRBV7-6	.	CASSLVGTGGQKLFF	TGTGCCAGCAGCTTAGTCGGGACAGGGGGCCAAAAACTGTTTTTT
TRBJ2-1	TRBD2	TRBV7-2	.	CASSLTSGGAYEQFF	TGTGCCAGCAGCTTGACTAGCGGGGGGGCGTATGAGCAGTTCTTC
TRBJ2-3	.	TRBV2	.	CASSPQTRTLTDTQYF	TGTGCCAGCAGTCCCCAGACCCGGACTCTCACAGATACGCAGTATTTT
TRBJ1-5	TRBD1	TRBV28	.	CASSWTGGYQPQHF	TGTGCCAGCAGTTGGACAGGGGGATATCAGCCCCAGCATTTT